The 26 T cell receptor beta chains below all came from one sample that was sequenced in a study of blood T cells in healthy people across ages. A J-beta primer mix and a sample-barcoded 5' primer were used in a second PCR of about 6 to 12 cycles. Via MiXCR, TCRdb re-called the 5' RACE reads, giving one row per CDR3 protein. The sample contains 1.5 million to 2 million distinct CDR3 sequences, around 50% of which appear only once. The source material was blood. Receptors were obtained from a woman aged 40 to 50 in good health.

With respect to this clonotype: A junction boundary mismatches the germline segment, possibly from a read error. J is TRBJ2-7 and V is TRBV6-6; the match to TRBD1 covers 10 bases. The CDR3 covers 15 residues. Germline V lookup: CDR1 MNHNY, CDR2 SVGAGI (reference sequence). The CDR3 DNA is TGTGCCAGCAGTTCGGAGGACAGGGGGTCCTACGAGCAGTGCTTC. Encoded protein: CASSSEDRGSYEQCF.

The table lists this clonotype with a few counts. V gene TRBV4-3 combines with J gene TRBJ2-7, with TRBD1 matching over 9 bases. Germline assignment: CDR1 LGHNA and CDR2 YSLEER. The length of the CDR3 is 15 residues. The trim removed 4 bases at V and 2 bases at J, leaving 6 bases unmatched. The CDR3 coding sequence is TGCGCCAGCAGCCTCATGACAGGGGGAACCTACGAGCAGTACTTC. Translation: CASSLMTGGTYEQYF.

This chain joins TRBV6-6 and TRBJ2-3; TRBD2 might be the D (5 bases). This CDR3 contains 15 residues. Trimming took 7 bases from V and 5 from J, leaving 19 bases between them. Germline-derived CDR1 and CDR2 are MNHNY and SVGAGI (reference sequence). The CDR3 DNA reads TGTGCCAGCACCCGCGGTGGGGAGTACAGAGATACGCAGTATTTT. Translating gives CASTRGGEYRDTQYF.

The gene calls are TRBV5-1 and TRBJ1-2; no clear D. This CDR3 contains 14 residues. Germline CDR1 and CDR2: SGHRS and YFSETQ. The ends were cut back, 5 bases at V and 0 bases at J, with 11 bases in the middle. The CDR3 DNA reads as TGCGCCAGCAGGGAGAATCCATCTAACTATGGCTACACCTTC. Translation: CASRENPSNYGYTF.

A note on this clonotype: The junction shows a germline mismatch at one end, possibly a read error. J is TRBJ2-5 and V is TRBV2; no definite D call. The J call is doubtful: the DNA matches TRBJ2-7 better. Germline CDR1 is SNHLY and CDR2 is FYNNEI. The CDR3 covers 15 residues. As DNA, the CDR3 is TGTGCCAGTAGTGAACACGGGCAGGCCCTTGTCGAGCAGTACTTC. Protein: CASSEHGQALVEQYF.

This clonotype occurred a few times. The V gene is TRBV24-1, the J gene TRBJ2-1; D possibly corresponds to TRBD2 (5 bases). Germline V lookup: CDR1 KGHDR, CDR2 SFDVKD. V lost 3 bases and J 6 bases, leaving 20 bases between the germline ends. CDR3 size: 17 residues. CDR3 region: CATSDGKGTRTCNEQFF. CDR3 bases: TGTGCCACCAGTGATGGTAAAGGCACTAGAACCTGCAATGAGCAGTTCTTC.

This clonotype was observed a few times. The V and J genes are TRBV4-1 and TRBJ1-4, with D possibly TRBD1 on 6 matching bases. V was shortened by 0 bases and J by 0 bases, with 11 bases between the two germline ends. The length of the CDR3 is 17 residues. In germline, CDR1 is MGHRA, CDR2 YSYEKL. Here the CDR3 DNA reads TGCGCCAGCAGCCAAGATTGGACAGCCTCAACTAATGAAAAACTGTTTTTT. It is translated as CASSQDWTASTNEKLFF.

The chain employs TRBV18 and TRBJ2-4; a weak D match, TRBD2 (5 bases). Per the germline V gene, CDR1 is KGHSH and CDR2 is LQKENI. The CDR3 is 13 residues long. V was clipped by 3 bases and J by 13 bases, with 16 bases between them. Here the CDR3 DNA reads TGTGCCAGCTCACCCGAACTAGATAGTCAGCAGTACTTC. Translated: CASSPELDSQQYF.

This chain joins TRBV27 and TRBJ2-7; 8 bases are a match to TRBD1. The CDR3 sequence is 15 residues long. CDR1 MNHEY and CDR2 SMNVEV come from the germline V gene (reference sequence). Trimming at V came to 5 bases and at J to 3 bases, leaving 9 bases not matched to a gene. The CDR3 region is CASSQHRDRYYEQYF. CDR3 coding DNA: TGTGCCAGCAGTCAGCACCGGGACAGGTACTACGAGCAGTACTTC.

This clonotype occurred a few times. The chain has TRBV28 and TRBJ1-4, with D perhaps TRBD1 (6 bases). The CDR3 length is 13 residues. V dropped 7 bases and J dropped 5 bases, with 11 bases sitting between them. Germline-derived CDR1 and CDR2 are MDHEN and SYDVKM. The CDR3 protein is CASMKGENEKLFF. CDR3 coding DNA: TGTGCCAGCATGAAGGGGGAAAATGAAAAACTGTTTTTT.

There are a few counts of this clonotype. The rearrangement joins TRBV7-2 to TRBJ2-1; 13 nucleotides align to TRBD2. The CDR3 has 17 amino acids. Trimming cost V 1 base and J 5 bases; bases outside gene matches: 5. Germline CDR1 reads SGHTA; CDR2 reads FQGNSA. CDR3 sequence: CASSLVTSGGYNNEQFF. For the CDR3, the DNA is TGTGCCAGCAGCTTAGTGACTAGCGGGGGGTACAACAATGAGCAGTTCTTC.

V is TRBV4-1 and J is TRBJ2-5, with D perhaps matching TRBD1 or TRBD2 (5 bases each). This CDR3 has 15 residues. The germline V gene encodes CDR1 MGHRA and CDR2 YSYEKL. With 1 base removed from V and 0 bases from J, the gap between germline ends came to 9 bases. Here the CDR3 reads CASSQGGDHQETQYF. For the CDR3, the DNA is TGCGCCAGCAGCCAAGGTGGGGACCACCAAGAGACCCAGTACTTC.

Points on this clonotype: A much larger clone is a single base away; this may be a read error. The chain carries TRBV12-3 or TRBV12-4 and TRBJ2-3, with no clear D. The CDR3 spans 16 residues. V was trimmed by 5 bases and J by 2 bases, leaving 17 bases between them. DNA of the CDR3: TGTGCCAGCAGTACGCTTCCAGAGCAATTCACAGATACGCAGTATTTT. Residues: CASSTLPEQFTDTQYF.

The chain carries TRBV6-5 and TRBJ2-4; D remains ambiguous. Germline V gene data show CDR1 as MNHEY and CDR2 as SVGAGI. V gave up 0 bases and J gave up 13 bases, with 19 bases separating them. The CDR3 sequence is 15 residues long. CDR3 DNA: TGTGCCAGCAGTTACTCGAAGGCAGCTGCTCTGGAGCAGTACTTC. Protein: CASSYSKAAALEQYF.

V is TRBV12-5 and J is TRBJ2-7, with 11 bases lining up with TRBD2. The CDR3 sequence is 15 residues long. The junction had 5 bases not matched to a gene; V was cut back by 7 bases and J by 0 bases. Germline lookup yields CDR1 LGHNT and CDR2 FRNRAP. CDR3 bases: TGTGCTAGTGCCATGACTAGCGGGGACTCCTACGAGCAGTACTTC. Amino acid sequence: CASAMTSGDSYEQYF.

The chain employs TRBV12-3 or TRBV12-4 and TRBJ2-7, with D possibly being TRBD1 (5 bases). Judging by the DNA end, TRBJ2-4 fits better; the J call may be wrong. The CDR3 runs to 14 residues. The CDR3 here is CASRQAGARNIQYF. The CDR3 nucleotides are TGTGCCAGCAGACAGGCAGGCGCAAGGAACATTCAGTACTTC.

The table lists this clonotype with a few counts. The rearrangement joins TRBV6-2 or TRBV6-3 to TRBJ2-1; 8 nucleotides line up with TRBD2. Looked up from germline, CDR1 is MNHEY and CDR2 is SVGEGT. This CDR3 has 18 amino acids. The CDR3 DNA reads as TGTGCTACCTTAGGCGGGGGGTCCGACCTTTTTTCTTACAATGAGCAGTTCTTC. Its protein is CATLGGGSDLFSYNEQFF.

V and J are TRBV6-6 and TRBJ1-5; tentatively, D is TRBD1 (5 bases). This CDR3 spans 17 amino acids. The V and J ends lost 2 bases and 0 bases respectively, with 14 bases between them. Germline V gives CDR1 MNHNY, CDR2 SVGAGI (reference sequence). The CDR3 protein is CASSYPGTENSNQPQHF. In DNA form, the CDR3 reads TGTGCCAGCAGTTACCCGGGGACGGAGAATAGCAATCAGCCCCAGCATTTT.

The chain is built from TRBV5-6 and TRBJ1-1; 8 nucleotides align to TRBD1. V trimming: 6 bases; J trimming: 3 bases; junction bases outside the gene matches: 10. Looked up from germline, CDR1 is SGHDT and CDR2 is YYEEEE. The CDR3 extends over 15 amino acids. The CDR3 nucleotides are TGTGCCAGCACCTCGACAGGGGCGGAGGACACTGAAGCTTTCTTT. This translates into CASTSTGAEDTEAFF.

This clonotype was recorded a few times. The chain recombines TRBV7-2 with TRBJ2-1; the match to TRBD2 covers 9 bases. The V and J ends lost 1 base and 9 bases, in that order; junction bases with no gene match: 7. CDR1 and CDR2 (germline): SGHTA, FQGNSA. There are 15 residues in the CDR3. The CDR3 region has the DNA TGTGCCAGCAGCTTAGGAGGCGGGGGGGCCGTTGAGCAGTTCTTC. Translated, it gives CASSLGGGGAVEQFF.

This chain joins TRBV20-1 and TRBJ2-7, with TRBD2 matching over 8 bases. The CDR3 loop spans 13 amino acids. The trim removed 6 bases at V and 4 bases at J, leaving 8 bases unmatched. CDR1 and CDR2 from the germline V gene are DFQATT and SNEGSKA (reference sequence). CDR3 sequence reads: CSAVPTSVYEQYF. In DNA form, the CDR3 reads TGCAGTGCGGTCCCGACTAGCGTTTACGAGCAGTACTTC.

This chain links TRBV29-1 with TRBJ2-2; D might be TRBD2 (5 bases). The CDR3 totals 11 residues. Deletions cut 7 bases from V and 6 bases from J, with 9 bases between. Looked up from germline, CDR1 is SQVTM and CDR2 is ANQGSEA. The chain's CDR3 is CSAGIAGELFF. CDR3 DNA: TGCAGCGCCGGGATTGCCGGGGAGCTGTTTTTT.

For the CDR3, the DNA is TGTGCCAGCAGCCAAGTAAGCGCTAGCGGGGGCCTGTACAATGAGCAGTTCTTC. Its protein product is CASSQVSASGGLYNEQFF. The chain couples TRBV4-2 to TRBJ2-1; 10 bases line up with TRBD2. The length of the CDR3 is 18 residues. Looked up from germline, CDR1 is LGHNA and CDR2 is YNFKEQ. V was clipped by 1 base and J by 4 bases; unmatched bases: 10.

In this sample, this clonotype turned up a few times. The rearrangement joins TRBV7-9 to TRBJ2-1, with TRBD1 matching 11 bases. The CDR3 extends over 15 amino acids. Germline assignment: CDR1 SEHNR and CDR2 FQNEAQ (reference sequence). Trimming took 5 bases from V and 8 from J; bases not matched to a gene: 8. Here the CDR3 DNA reads TGTGCCAGCAGCCCTCGGACAGGGGGCCGCGATGAGCAGTTCTTC. Translating gives CASSPRTGGRDEQFF.

The genes are TRBV7-6 and TRBJ2-1, with 8 bases identical to TRBD2. The CDR3 is 15 amino acids. The junction had 10 bases not matched to a gene; V was cut back by 6 bases and J by 6 bases. CDR1 SGHVS and CDR2 FNYEAQ come from the germline V gene. The CDR3: CASSPSGGHINEQFF. CDR3 coding DNA: TGTGCCAGCAGTCCAAGCGGGGGCCATATCAATGAGCAGTTCTTC.

The V and J genes are TRBV7-2 and TRBJ1-5; unclear D gene. CDR1 is SGHTA and CDR2 is FQGNSA in the germline V gene. V was pared by 2 bases and J by 6 bases, with 11 bases between. This CDR3 has 14 residues. CDR3 sequence (DNA): TGTGCCAGCAGCTTATCTTCGACTGTTCAGCCCCAGCATTTT. Amino acids: CASSLSSTVQPQHF.